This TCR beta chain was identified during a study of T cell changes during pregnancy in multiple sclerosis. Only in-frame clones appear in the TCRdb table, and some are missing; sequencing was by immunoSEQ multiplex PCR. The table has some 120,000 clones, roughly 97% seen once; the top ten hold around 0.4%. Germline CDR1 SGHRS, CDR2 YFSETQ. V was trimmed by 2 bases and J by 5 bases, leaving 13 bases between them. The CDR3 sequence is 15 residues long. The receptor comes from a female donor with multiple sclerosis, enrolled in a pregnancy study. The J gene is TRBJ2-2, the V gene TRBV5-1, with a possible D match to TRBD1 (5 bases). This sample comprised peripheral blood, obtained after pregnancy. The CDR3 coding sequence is TGCGCCAGCAGCTTATGGGGCAGTGGGACCGGGGAGCTGTTTTTT. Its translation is CASSLWGSGTGELFF.